The 26 T cell receptor beta chains below come from one sample, sequenced in a study of post-analysis software for immune sequencing data. Researchers reported that TCR beta cDNA libraries carried unique molecular identifiers. TCRdb analysed the PCR reads with MiXCR anew, one entry per CDR3 protein. The sample lists 750,000 to 950,000 distinct CDR3 sequences; approximately 53% were seen once. What these receptors recognize is not known. Findings of the study overall: When patients were compared with controls, 5 or 6 TRBV segments were more frequent, TRBV5-6, TRBV5-1 and TRBV20-1 among them.

The sequencing input was blood. The source is a girl aged 5 to 17 with multiple sclerosis.

The V gene is TRBV12-3 or TRBV12-4, the J gene TRBJ1-4; TRBD1 is a possible D gene (6 bases). Trimming stripped 3 bases from V and 2 bases from J, with 16 bases between. The CDR3 extends over 17 amino acids. In nucleotides, the CDR3 is TGTGCCAGCAGTTTTAGGGGGACCTATCCTACTAATGAAAAACTGTTTTTT. Protein product: CASSFRGTYPTNEKLFF.

This chain uses TRBV20-1 with TRBJ2-4; 12 positions match TRBD2. Gene TRBJ2-7 matches the end of the DNA better, so the J call may be wrong. Germline values: CDR1 DFQATT, CDR2 SNEGSKA (reference sequence). The CDR3 has 14 residues. CDR3 DNA sequence: TGCAGTGCTTCCCGGACTAGCGGGATGAACGAGCAGTACTTC. Translated, it gives CSASRTSGMNEQYF.

The chain combines TRBV2 with TRBJ2-5, with 8 bases matching TRBD1. From germline, CDR1 is SNHLY and CDR2 FYNNEI. This CDR3 contains 16 residues. With V trimmed by 2 bases and J by 5 bases, 10 bases remained unmatched. The CDR3 DNA sequence: TGTGCCAGCAGTGAATCCCGCAGGGGGCGCGGGGAGACCCAGTACTTC. This sequence encodes CASSESRRGRGETQYF. The variable domain in full, with the rest retrieved from reference TRBV2 and TRBJ2-5, is EPEVTQTPSHQVTQMGQEVILRCVPISNHLYFYWYRQILGQKVEFLVSFYNNEISEKSEIFDDQFSVERPDGSNFTLKIRSTKLEDSAMYFCASSESRRGRGETQYFGPGTRLLVL.

V and J are TRBV2 and TRBJ2-1, with D maybe TRBD2 (6 bases). This CDR3 contains 13 residues. From germline, CDR1 is SNHLY and CDR2 FYNNEI. V gave up 7 bases and J gave up 9 bases, with 16 bases separating them. CDR3 sequence (DNA): TGTGCCAGCAAAGTACTAGGGGAGGTTGAGCAGTTCTTC. Its protein is CASKVLGEVEQFF. Based on the CDR3 plus reference TRBV2 and TRBJ2-1, the full variable domain is EPEVTQTPSHQVTQMGQEVILRCVPISNHLYFYWYRQILGQKVEFLVSFYNNEISEKSEIFDDQFSVERPDGSNFTLKIRSTKLEDSAMYFCASKVLGEVEQFFGPGTRLTVL.

V gene TRBV4-1 combines with J gene TRBJ2-6, with 7 bases fitting TRBD1. This CDR3 is 19 amino acids long. V gave up 3 bases and J gave up 2 bases; unmatched junction bases: 13. Germline assignment: CDR1 MGHRA and CDR2 YSYEKL. In DNA, the CDR3 is TGCGCCAGCAGCCACCCAAAACACTTAGGGGGCCCTGGGGCCAACGTCCTGACTTTC. Protein product: CASSHPKHLGGPGANVLTF.

The chain is built from TRBV27 and TRBJ2-7, with 11 bases matching TRBD2. The J call may not be correct, given that the DNA end is closer to TRBJ2-1. CDR1 and CDR2 from the germline V gene are MNHEY and SMNVEV (reference sequence). The CDR3 covers 18 residues. The CDR3 DNA reads as TGTGCCAGCAGTTTAAGACTAGCGGGACTCCCAGCGGACAATGAGCAGTTCTTC. It codes for CASSLRLAGLPADNEQFF.

The genes are TRBV20-1 and TRBJ2-3, with TRBD2 as a possible D gene (5 bases). Germline V CDR1 and CDR2: DFQATT, SNEGSKA (reference sequence). The CDR3 totals 14 residues. Trimming left V 3 bases short and J 7 bases short, with 17 bases between. The chain's CDR3 is CSASPGLRENTQYF. CDR3 coding DNA: TGCAGTGCTAGCCCCGGGCTTCGGGAAAATACGCAGTATTTT.

V and J are TRBV5-1 and TRBJ2-7, with D uncertain. Germline CDR1 reads SGHRS; CDR2 reads YFSETQ. The V end lost 0 bases, the J end lost 1 base, and 11 bases lay between the germline ends. This CDR3 spans 15 amino acids. As DNA, the CDR3 is TGCGCCAGCAGCTTGGATCGCCAAAGTTCCTACGAGCAGTACTTC. This sequence encodes CASSLDRQSSYEQYF. The full variable domain, rest sourced from reference TRBV5-1 and TRBJ2-7, is KAGVTQTPRYLIKTRGQQVTLSCSPISGHRSVSWYQQTPGQGLQFLFEYFSETQRNKGNFPGRFSGRQFSNSRSEMNVSTLELGDSALYLCASSLDRQSSYEQYFGPGTRLTVT.

In this sample, this clonotype turned up a few times. V gene TRBV14 combines with J gene TRBJ2-5, with 7 bases aligning to TRBD1. The V gene's germline CDR1 is SGHDN and CDR2 FVKESK. This CDR3 comprises 16 residues. After removal of 0 bases from V and 5 bases from J, the junction contained 9 bases not matched to a gene. The CDR3 DNA reads as TGTGCCAGCAGCCAAGAGAGACAGGGTCGGTTCGAGACCCAGTACTTC. Translation: CASSQERQGRFETQYF.

The chain is built from TRBV30 and TRBJ1-5; D call uncertain. The CDR3 spans 13 residues. The germline gives CDR1 GTSNPN, CDR2 SVGIG (reference sequence). V lost 2 bases and J 4 bases, leaving 9 bases between the germline ends. The CDR3 loop is CAWSTRQNQPQHF. The CDR3 coding sequence is TGTGCCTGGAGTACTAGGCAAAATCAGCCCCAGCATTTT.

The chain is built from TRBV19 and TRBJ2-1; the D is unclear. Germline CDR1 and CDR2: LNHDA and SQIVND (reference sequence). CDR3 length: 15 amino acids. The germline V and J ends were trimmed by 6 bases and 0 bases, with 12 bases remaining between them. The chain's CDR3 is CASRPQVSSYNEQFF. CDR3 nucleotide sequence: TGTGCCAGTAGACCCCAGGTCAGCTCCTACAATGAGCAGTTCTTC.

CDR3 loop: CASSLLGSYSNEQFF. CDR3 nucleotides: TGCGCCAGCAGCTTGCTGGGCAGCTATTCCAATGAGCAGTTCTTC. The chain links TRBV5-1 to TRBJ2-1; D call uncertain. This CDR3 is 15 amino acids long. Germline V lookup: CDR1 SGHRS, CDR2 YFSETQ. V shed 1 base and J shed 6 bases, with 14 bases lying between them.

At least ten counts were recorded for this clonotype. The chain employs TRBV5-1 and TRBJ2-1; D is uncertain. Per germline, CDR1 SGHRS and CDR2 YFSETQ. This CDR3 has 12 amino acids. Between the trimmed V and J ends, which lost 5 bases and 3 bases, there was a span of 6 bases. CDR3 region: CASSPGYNEQFF. The CDR3, as DNA: TGCGCCAGCAGTCCTGGCTACAATGAGCAGTTCTTC.

The rearrangement uses TRBV5-1 and TRBJ2-5, with 7 nucleotides matching TRBD1. This CDR3 has 15 residues. Per the germline V gene, CDR1 is SGHRS and CDR2 is YFSETQ. V lost 5 bases to trimming and J lost 4 bases; unmatched junction nucleotides: 11. CDR3 sequence: CASREPQGFTETQYF. In nucleotides, the CDR3 is TGCGCCAGCAGGGAACCACAGGGGTTCACAGAGACCCAGTACTTC.

The table lists this clonotype with a few counts. J is TRBJ2-7 and V is TRBV12-3 or TRBV12-4, with a weak D call TRBD1 (5 bases). The germline V and J ends were trimmed by 4 bases and 3 bases, with 10 bases remaining between them. This CDR3 comprises 13 residues. The CDR3 DNA follows: TGTGCCAGCAGTTCGACCGACAGCTACGAGCAGTACTTC. Translating gives CASSSTDSYEQYF.

The V and J genes are TRBV6-5 and TRBJ1-5, with a tentative D call TRBD1 (6 bases). Germline V gene sequence: CDR1 MNHEY, CDR2 SVGAGI. CDR3 length: 18 amino acids. V lost 0 bases, J lost 4 bases, and 19 bases lay in between. This chain's CDR3 is CASSYSGSRGAGNQPQHF. The CDR3 DNA reads as TGTGCCAGCAGTTACTCGGGGTCGAGGGGGGCCGGGAATCAGCCCCAGCATTTT.

The gene calls are TRBV20-1 and TRBJ1-2; D is possibly TRBD1 (6 bases). CDR1 and CDR2 (germline): DFQATT, SNEGSKA (reference sequence). Trimming removed 3 bases at V and 5 bases at J, with 13 bases between. The CDR3 contains 13 residues. For the CDR3, the DNA is TGCAGTGCTAGGGGGGGCGCTGGTTATGGCTACACCTTC. This gives the protein CSARGGAGYGYTF.

This clonotype was seen a few times. The chain couples TRBV2 to TRBJ1-4, with 9 bases matching TRBD1. Germline V CDR1 and CDR2: SNHLY, FYNNEI. V shed 5 bases and J 11 bases; nucleotides not matched to a gene: 6. This CDR3 contains 13 residues. CDR3 nucleotides: TGTGCCAGCAGTCCCAGGACAGGGGATAAACTGTTTTTT. Amino acid sequence: CASSPRTGDKLFF. The variable domain in full, completed from reference TRBV2 and TRBJ1-4, reads EPEVTQTPSHQVTQMGQEVILRCVPISNHLYFYWYRQILGQKVEFLVSFYNNEISEKSEIFDDQFSVERPDGSNFTLKIRSTKLEDSAMYFCASSPRTGDKLFFGSGTQLSVL.

The chain combines TRBV2 with TRBJ2-5; D perhaps matches TRBD1 (6 bases). The CDR3 sequence is 12 residues long. The germline V gene has CDR1 SNHLY and CDR2 FYNNEI. Trimming pared 5 bases from V and 13 bases from J, leaving 17 bases between. CDR3 amino acids: CASSIQTGFLYF. CDR3 sequence (DNA): TGTGCCAGCAGTATTCAGACAGGTTTCTTGTACTTC.

The chain couples TRBV6-6 to TRBJ2-7; no clear D gene. The DNA end favors TRBJ2-5, so the J call may be wrong. The CDR3 length is 17 residues. CDR1 and CDR2 (germline): MNHNY, SVGAGI (reference sequence). In nucleotides, the CDR3 is TGTGCCAGCACCCGAGGACGCCATGACGGCGGTGGGGAGACCCAGTACTTC. The encoded protein is CASTRGRHDGGGETQYF.

The V and J genes are TRBV7-9 and TRBJ2-3; 11 bases agree with TRBD2. The V and J ends lost 3 bases and 1 base, in that order; junction bases with no gene match: 9. Germline values: CDR1 SEHNR, CDR2 FQNEAQ (reference sequence). The CDR3 has 18 amino acids. The CDR3 region is CASSFYRGTSGRTDTQYF. The DNA for the CDR3 is TGTGCCAGCAGCTTCTACCGAGGGACTAGCGGACGCACAGATACGCAGTATTTT.

The chain joins TRBV6-5 to TRBJ2-7, with a weak D call TRBD1 (6 bases). The CDR3 runs to 15 residues. The germline CDR1 and CDR2 sequences are MNHEY and SVGAGI. The V gene lost 0 bases and the J gene lost 3 bases, with 12 bases spanning the gap. The CDR3 DNA follows: TGTGCCAGCAGTTACTCGAGGGACACCAACTACGAGCAGTACTTC. Its protein product is CASSYSRDTNYEQYF.

The chain recombines TRBV20-1 with TRBJ2-1; 10 bases fit TRBD2. The CDR3 runs to 14 residues. With 1 base clipped from V and 8 bases from J, the junction kept 5 bases outside the gene matches. In germline, CDR1 is DFQATT, CDR2 SNEGSKA (reference sequence). CDR3 nucleotide sequence: TGCAGTGCTAGAGCAGCGGGGGGGCCCGATGAGCAGTTCTTC. Translating gives CSARAAGGPDEQFF.

This clonotype has just a few counts. The V gene is TRBV6-5, the J gene TRBJ1-5; a weak D match, TRBD1 (6 bases). Trimming stripped 2 bases from V and 0 bases from J, with 8 bases between. Per germline, CDR1 MNHEY and CDR2 SVGAGI. The CDR3 extends over 15 amino acids. The CDR3, as DNA: TGTGCCAGCAGTTACGCCAGGGGTAGCAATCAGCCCCAGCATTTT. This translates into CASSYARGSNQPQHF.

The rearrangement links TRBV5-5 to TRBJ2-3, with D perhaps matching TRBD2 (5 bases). V was shortened by 4 bases and J by 3 bases, with 21 bases between the two germline ends. The germline V gene encodes CDR1 SGHKS and CDR2 YYEKEE (reference sequence). The CDR3 consists of 17 residues. The CDR3 is CASSPTLQAWRTDTQYF. In nucleotides, the CDR3 is TGTGCCAGCAGCCCGACCCTGCAGGCTTGGAGGACAGATACGCAGTATTTT.

This clonotype was seen only a few times. The chain uses TRBV20-1 and TRBJ2-1; a weak D match, TRBD1 (5 bases). The CDR3 sequence is 16 residues long. V gave up 1 base and J gave up 2 bases, with 15 bases separating them. CDR1 and CDR2 from the germline V gene are DFQATT and SNEGSKA (reference sequence). The CDR3 bases are TGCAGTGCTAGAGCCCTTTTCCCCAGGGCCTACAATGAGCAGTTCTTC. Residues: CSARALFPRAYNEQFF.